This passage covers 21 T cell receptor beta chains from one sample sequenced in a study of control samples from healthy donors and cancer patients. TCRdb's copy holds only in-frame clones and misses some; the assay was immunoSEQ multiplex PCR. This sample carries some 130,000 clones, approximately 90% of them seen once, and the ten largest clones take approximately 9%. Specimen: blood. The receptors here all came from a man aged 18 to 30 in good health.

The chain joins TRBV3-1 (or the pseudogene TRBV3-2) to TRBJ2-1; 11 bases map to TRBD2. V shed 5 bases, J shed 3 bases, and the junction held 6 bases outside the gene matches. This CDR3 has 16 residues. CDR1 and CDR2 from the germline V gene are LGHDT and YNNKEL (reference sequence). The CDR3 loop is CASSLRLAGFYNEQFF. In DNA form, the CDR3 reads TGTGCCAGCAGCTTGAGACTAGCGGGGTTCTACAATGAGCAGTTCTTC.

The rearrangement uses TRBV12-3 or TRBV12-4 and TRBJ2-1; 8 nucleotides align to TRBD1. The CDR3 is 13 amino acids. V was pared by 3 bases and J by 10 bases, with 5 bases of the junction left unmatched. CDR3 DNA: TGTGCCAGCAGTTTCTCCAGGGGGCAGGAGCAGTTCTTC. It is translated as CASSFSRGQEQFF.

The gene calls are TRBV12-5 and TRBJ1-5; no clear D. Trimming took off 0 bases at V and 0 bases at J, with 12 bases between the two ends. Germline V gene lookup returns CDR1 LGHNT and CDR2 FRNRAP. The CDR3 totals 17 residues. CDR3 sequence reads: CASGLVRTKYSNQPQHF. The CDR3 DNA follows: TGTGCTAGTGGTTTGGTACGTACAAAGTATAGCAATCAGCCCCAGCATTTT.

In DNA, the CDR3 is TGTGCCAGCAAAGATTATAGCAATCAGCCCCAGCATTTT. It translates to CASKDYSNQPQHF. This chain uses TRBV6-5 with TRBJ1-5; D not resolved. Between the trimmed V and J ends, which lost 7 bases and 0 bases, there was a span of 7 bases. The length of the CDR3 is 13 residues. Germline lookup yields CDR1 MNHEY and CDR2 SVGAGI.

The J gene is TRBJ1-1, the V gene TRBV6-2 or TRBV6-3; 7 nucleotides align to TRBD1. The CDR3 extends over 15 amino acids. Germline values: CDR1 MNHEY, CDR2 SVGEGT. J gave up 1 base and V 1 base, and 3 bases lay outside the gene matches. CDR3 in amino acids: CASSYWGQSNTEAFF. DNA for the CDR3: TGTGCCAGCAGTTACTGGGGACAGTCGAACACTGAAGCTTTCTTT.

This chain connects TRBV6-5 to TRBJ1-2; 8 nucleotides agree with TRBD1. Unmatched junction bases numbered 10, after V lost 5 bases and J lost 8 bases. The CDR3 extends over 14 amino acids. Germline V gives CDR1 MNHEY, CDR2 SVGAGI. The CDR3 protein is CASSRDRSTGGYTF. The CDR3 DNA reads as TGTGCCAGCAGTCGGGACAGGTCGACGGGAGGCTACACCTTC.

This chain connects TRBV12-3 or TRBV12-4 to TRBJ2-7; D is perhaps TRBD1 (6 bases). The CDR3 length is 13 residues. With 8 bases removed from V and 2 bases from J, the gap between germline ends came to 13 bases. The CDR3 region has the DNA TGTGCCAGCGATTCACAGGGAACCTACGAGCAGTACTTC. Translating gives CASDSQGTYEQYF.

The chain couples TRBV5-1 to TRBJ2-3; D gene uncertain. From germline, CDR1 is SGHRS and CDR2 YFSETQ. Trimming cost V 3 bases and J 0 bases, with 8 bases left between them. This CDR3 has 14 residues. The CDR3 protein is CASSSGFSTDTQYF. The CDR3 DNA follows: TGCGCCAGCAGCTCGGGCTTTAGCACAGATACGCAGTATTTT.

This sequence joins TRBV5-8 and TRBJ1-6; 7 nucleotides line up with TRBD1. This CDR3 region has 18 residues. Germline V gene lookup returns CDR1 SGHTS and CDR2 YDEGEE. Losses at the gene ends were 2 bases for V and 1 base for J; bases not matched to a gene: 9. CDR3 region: CASSLRQGRVSYNSPLHF. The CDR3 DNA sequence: TGTGCCAGCAGCTTACGACAGGGAAGGGTGTCCTATAATTCACCCCTCCACTTT.

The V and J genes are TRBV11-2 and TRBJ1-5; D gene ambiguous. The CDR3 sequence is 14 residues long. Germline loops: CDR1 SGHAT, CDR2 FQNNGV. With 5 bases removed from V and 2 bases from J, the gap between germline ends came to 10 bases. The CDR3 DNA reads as TGTGCCAGCAGCCCCCCCGGGCGCAATCAGCCCCAGCATTTT. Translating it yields CASSPPGRNQPQHF.

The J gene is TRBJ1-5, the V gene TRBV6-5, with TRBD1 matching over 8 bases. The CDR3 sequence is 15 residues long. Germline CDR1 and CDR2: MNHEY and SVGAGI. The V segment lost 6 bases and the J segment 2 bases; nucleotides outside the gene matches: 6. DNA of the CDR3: TGTGCCAGCAGAGAGCCGGGACAGGGCAATCAGCCCCAGCATTTT. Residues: CASREPGQGNQPQHF.

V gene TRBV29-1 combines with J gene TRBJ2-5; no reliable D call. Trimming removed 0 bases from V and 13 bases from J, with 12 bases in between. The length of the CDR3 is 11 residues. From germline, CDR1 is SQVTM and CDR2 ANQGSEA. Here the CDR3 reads CSVEDEAPPYF. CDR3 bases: TGCAGCGTTGAAGATGAAGCCCCACCGTACTTC.

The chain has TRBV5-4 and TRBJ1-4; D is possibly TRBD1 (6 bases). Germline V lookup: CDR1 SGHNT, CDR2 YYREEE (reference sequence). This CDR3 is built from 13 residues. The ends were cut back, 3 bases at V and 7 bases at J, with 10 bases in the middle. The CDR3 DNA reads TGTGCCAGCAGCTCACAGGGAGCTGAAAAACTGTTTTTT. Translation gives CASSSQGAEKLFF. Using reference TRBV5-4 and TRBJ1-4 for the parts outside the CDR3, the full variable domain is ETGVTQSPTHLIKTRGQQVTLRCSSQSGHNTVSWYQQALGQGPQFIFQYYREEENGRGNFPPRFSGLQFPNYSSELNVNALELDDSALYLCASSSQGAEKLFFGSGTQLSVL.

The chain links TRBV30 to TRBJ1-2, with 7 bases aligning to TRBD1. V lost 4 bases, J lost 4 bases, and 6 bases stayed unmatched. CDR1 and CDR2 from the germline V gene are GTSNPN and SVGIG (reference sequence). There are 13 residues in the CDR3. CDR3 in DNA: TGTGCCTGGATGGGACAGAATTCCTATGGCTACACCTTC. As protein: CAWMGQNSYGYTF.

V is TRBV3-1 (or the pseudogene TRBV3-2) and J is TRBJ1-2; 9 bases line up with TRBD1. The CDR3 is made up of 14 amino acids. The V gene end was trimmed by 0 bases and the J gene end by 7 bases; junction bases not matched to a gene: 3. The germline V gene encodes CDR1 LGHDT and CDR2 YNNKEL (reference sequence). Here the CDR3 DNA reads TGTGCCAGCAGCCAAGATACAGGGGGCATTGGCTACACCTTC. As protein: CASSQDTGGIGYTF.

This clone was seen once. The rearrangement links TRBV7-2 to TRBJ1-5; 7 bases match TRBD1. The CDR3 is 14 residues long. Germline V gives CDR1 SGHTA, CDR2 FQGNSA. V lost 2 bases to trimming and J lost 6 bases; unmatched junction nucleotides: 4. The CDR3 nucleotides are TGTGCCAGCAGCTTAAACCAGGGGGTTCAGCCCCAGCATTTT. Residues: CASSLNQGVQPQHF.

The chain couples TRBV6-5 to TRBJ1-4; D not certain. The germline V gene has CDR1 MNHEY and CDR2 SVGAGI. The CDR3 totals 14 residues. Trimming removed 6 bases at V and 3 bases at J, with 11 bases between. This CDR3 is CASRTSISNEKLFF. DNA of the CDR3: TGTGCCAGCAGAACATCCATCTCTAATGAAAAACTGTTTTTT.

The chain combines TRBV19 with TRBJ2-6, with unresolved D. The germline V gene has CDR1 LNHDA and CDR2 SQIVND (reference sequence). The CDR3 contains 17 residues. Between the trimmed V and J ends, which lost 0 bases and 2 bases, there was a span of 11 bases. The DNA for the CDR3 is TGTGCCAGTAGTATAGATCTTTTTGGGCCTGGGGCCAACGTCCTGACTTTC. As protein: CASSIDLFGPGANVLTF.

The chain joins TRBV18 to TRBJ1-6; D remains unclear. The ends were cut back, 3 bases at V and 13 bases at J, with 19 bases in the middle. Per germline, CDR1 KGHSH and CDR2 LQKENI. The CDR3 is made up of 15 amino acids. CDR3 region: CASSPGVGQAAPLHF. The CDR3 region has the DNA TGTGCCAGCTCACCCGGGGTCGGGCAGGCGGCCCCCCTCCACTTT.

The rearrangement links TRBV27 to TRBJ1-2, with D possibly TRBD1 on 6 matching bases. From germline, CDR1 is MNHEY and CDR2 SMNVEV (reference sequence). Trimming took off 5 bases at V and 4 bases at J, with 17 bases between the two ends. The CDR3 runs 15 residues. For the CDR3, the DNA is TGTGCCAGCAGTGTCACAGGGCAATCGGCCTATGGCTACACCTTC. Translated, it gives CASSVTGQSAYGYTF.

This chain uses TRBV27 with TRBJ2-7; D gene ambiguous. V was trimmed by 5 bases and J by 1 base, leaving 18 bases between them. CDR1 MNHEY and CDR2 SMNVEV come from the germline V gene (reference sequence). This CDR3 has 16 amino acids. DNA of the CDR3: TGTGCCAGCAGTATTTGGACCAACCCGAGGTCCTACGAGCAGTACTTC. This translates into CASSIWTNPRSYEQYF.